One and the same sample provided the 13 T cell receptor beta chains below, sequenced in a study of blood T cell repertoires in COVID-19. Profiling relied on immunoSEQ multiplex PCR, and the TCRdb table lists in-frame clones only, not all of them. The sample has 160,000 or so clones; over 75% are singletons. Sequenced sample: peripheral blood. These receptors were obtained from a man in his sixties or seventies with active or convalescent COVID-19.

The chain couples TRBV11-2 to TRBJ2-2; the D is unclear. The germline gives CDR1 SGHAT, CDR2 FQNNGV. V dropped 0 bases and J dropped 8 bases, with 10 bases sitting between them. There are 14 residues in the CDR3. DNA of the CDR3: TGTGCCAGCAGCTTAGATCGTACATGGGGGGAGCTGTTTTTT. Its translation: CASSLDRTWGELFF.

The chain joins TRBV10-2 to TRBJ2-5, with a weak D call TRBD1 (6 bases). The CDR3 totals 17 residues. In germline, CDR1 is WSHSY, CDR2 SAAADI. V was trimmed by 6 bases and J by 4 bases, leaving 24 bases between them. This CDR3 is CASSARGALTTGETQYF. Here the CDR3 DNA reads TGCGCCAGCAGCGCGAGGGGAGCGCTGACGACAGGAGAGACCCAGTACTTC.

The sample holds a few counts of this clone. V usage is TRBV3-1 (or the pseudogene TRBV3-2) and J usage is TRBJ2-2, with 7 positions matching TRBD2. Germline values: CDR1 LGHDT, CDR2 YNNKEL (reference sequence). The CDR3 has 17 amino acids. With 1 base clipped from V and 1 base from J, the junction kept 6 bases outside the gene matches. The CDR3 DNA reads as TGTGCCAGCAGCCAAGTAAGCCTAGCGGAGAACACCGGGGAGCTGTTTTTT. Its translation is CASSQVSLAENTGELFF.

The rearrangement joins TRBV6-5 to TRBJ1-5; D ambiguous. This CDR3 region has 14 residues. Trimming took off 2 bases at V and 6 bases at J, with 11 bases between the two ends. Germline lookup yields CDR1 MNHEY and CDR2 SVGAGI. CDR3 bases: TGTGCCAGCAGTTACGAGCTTTTTACTCAGCCCCAGCATTTT. Protein sequence: CASSYELFTQPQHF.

Only one count was recorded for this clone. This chain uses TRBV28 with TRBJ1-3; TRBD1 agrees at 9 bases. The CDR3 extends over 13 amino acids. Germline V gives CDR1 MDHEN, CDR2 SYDVKM. V dropped 6 bases and J dropped 8; count of bases not matched to a gene: 5. CDR3 in DNA: TGTGCCAGCAGAACAGGGGGCGGGGACACCATATATTTT. Translated, it gives CASRTGGGDTIYF.

V is TRBV7-9 and J is TRBJ1-2; tentative D call: TRBD1 (5 bases). The CDR3 covers 13 residues. The V gene lost 3 bases and the J gene lost 6 bases, with 11 bases spanning the gap. Germline V CDR1 and CDR2: SEHNR, FQNEAQ (reference sequence). The CDR3 here is CASSFTTEDGYTF. DNA for the CDR3: TGTGCCAGCAGCTTTACGACAGAAGATGGCTACACCTTC.

This clone appeared a few times. This chain joins TRBV6-5 and TRBJ2-2; D is perhaps TRBD1 (6 bases). The V end was cut by 7 bases, the J end by 3 bases, with 12 bases between. This CDR3 region has 14 residues. Germline V gene lookup returns CDR1 MNHEY and CDR2 SVGAGI. The CDR3 is CASTLGADTGELFF. The CDR3, as DNA: TGTGCCAGCACCTTGGGGGCAGACACCGGGGAGCTGTTTTTT.

This clone was counted once. J is TRBJ2-7 and V is TRBV10-3; 9 bases are shared with TRBD2. The CDR3 sequence is 13 residues long. V lost 8 bases and J lost 1; bases outside the gene matches: 3. Germline CDR1 reads ENHRY; CDR2 reads SYGVKD. The CDR3 DNA is TGTGCCATCTGGCGGGAGGGGTCCTACGAGCAGTACTTC. Translating gives CAIWREGSYEQYF.

This clone was found a few times. V is TRBV11-2 and J is TRBJ1-2, with D possibly TRBD1 on 5 matching bases. CDR3 length equals 13 residues. Per germline, CDR1 SGHAT and CDR2 FQNNGV. Trimming cost V 3 bases and J 8 bases, with 13 bases left between them. The DNA for the CDR3 is TGTGCCAGCAGCTTGTGGGGTCAGGGCGGCTACACCTTC. It codes for CASSLWGQGGYTF.

The chain is built from TRBV18 and TRBJ1-1, with a possible D match to TRBD1 (6 bases). The CDR3 contains 14 residues. Trimming took off 6 bases at V and 0 bases at J, with 11 bases between the two ends. Germline V gene data show CDR1 as KGHSH and CDR2 as LQKENI. The CDR3, as DNA: TGTGCCAGCTCTTCGACAGGTATGAACACTGAAGCTTTCTTT. Translation: CASSSTGMNTEAFF.

This clone came up a few times. CDR3 nucleotides: TGTGCCAGCAGTCGATGGACAGGGAACACTGAAGCTTTCTTT. Translating it yields CASSRWTGNTEAFF. The gene calls are TRBV6-6 and TRBJ1-1, with 7 bases that match TRBD1. Germline trimming cut 5 bases from V and 1 base from J; bases unmatched to any gene: 4. This CDR3 has 14 amino acids. Germline lookup yields CDR1 MNHNY and CDR2 SVGAGI (reference sequence).

This chain links TRBV10-3 with TRBJ1-1, with 7 bases matching TRBD1. The CDR3 spans 14 residues. With V trimmed by 2 bases and J by 3 bases, 3 bases remained unmatched. Germline CDR1 and CDR2: ENHRY and SYGVKD. Here the CDR3 reads CAISETGEDTEAFF. The CDR3 bases are TGTGCCATCAGTGAGACAGGGGAGGACACTGAAGCTTTCTTT.

This clone was seen a handful of times. The chain recombines TRBV6-4 with TRBJ1-1, with TRBD1 identical over 8 bases. The CDR3 totals 17 residues. V lost 2 bases, J lost 5 bases, and 13 bases stayed unmatched. Germline CDR1 and CDR2: MRHNA and SNTAGT. The CDR3 nucleotides read TGTGCCAGCAGTGACGGGTTGGGCAGGGGGCTGGGGACTGAAGCTTTCTTT. Amino acid sequence: CASSDGLGRGLGTEAFF.